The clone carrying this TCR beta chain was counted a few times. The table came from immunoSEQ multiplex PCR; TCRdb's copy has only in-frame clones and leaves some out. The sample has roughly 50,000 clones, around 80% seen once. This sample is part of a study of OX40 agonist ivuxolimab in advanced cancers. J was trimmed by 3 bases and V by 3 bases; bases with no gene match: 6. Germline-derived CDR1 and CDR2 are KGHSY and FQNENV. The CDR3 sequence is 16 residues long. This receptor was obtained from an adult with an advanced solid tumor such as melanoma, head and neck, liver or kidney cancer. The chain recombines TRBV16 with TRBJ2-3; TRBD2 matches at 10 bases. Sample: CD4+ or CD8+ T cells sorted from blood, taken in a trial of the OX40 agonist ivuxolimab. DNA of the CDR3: TGTGCCAGCAGCCACCGGCCGGGACTAGCGACAGATACGCAGTATTTT. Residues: CASSHRPGLATDTQYF.